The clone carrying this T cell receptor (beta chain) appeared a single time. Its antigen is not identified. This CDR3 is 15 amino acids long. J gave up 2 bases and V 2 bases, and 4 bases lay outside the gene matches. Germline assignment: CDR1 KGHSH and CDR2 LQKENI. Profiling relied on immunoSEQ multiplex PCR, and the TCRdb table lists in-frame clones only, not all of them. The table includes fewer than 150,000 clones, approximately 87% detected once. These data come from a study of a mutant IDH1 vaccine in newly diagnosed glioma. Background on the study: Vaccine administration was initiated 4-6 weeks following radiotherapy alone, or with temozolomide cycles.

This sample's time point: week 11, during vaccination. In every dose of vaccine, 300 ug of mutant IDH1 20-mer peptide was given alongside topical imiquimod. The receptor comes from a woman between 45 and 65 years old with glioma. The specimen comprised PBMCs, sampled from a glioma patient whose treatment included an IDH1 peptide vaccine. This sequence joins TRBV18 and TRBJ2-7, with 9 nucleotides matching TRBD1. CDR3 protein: CASSPSDRGAYEQYF. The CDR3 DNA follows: TGTGCCAGCTCACCATCGGACAGGGGCGCCTACGAGCAGTACTTC. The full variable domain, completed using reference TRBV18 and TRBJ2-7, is NAGVMQNPRHLVRRRGQEARLRCSPMKGHSHVYWYRQLPEEGLKFMVYLQKENIIDESGMPKERFSAEFPKEGPSILRIQQVVRGDSAAYFCASSPSDRGAYEQYFGPGTRLTVT.